This TCR beta chain is drawn from a study of patients and donors after allogeneic stem cell transplantation (dated by TCRdb to about 2020). Library method: RT-PCR. TCRdb records NextSeq 550 as the sequencer. TCRdb reworked the public reads: Q25 trimming with fastp, MiXCR clone assembly, productive beta chains retained. Each entry merges the rows of one CDR3 protein and shows their most common DNA and genes. Counted in this sample were approximately 430,000 distinct CDR3 sequences; around 15% of them appeared once. Over 6% of the sample rests with the top ten. This clonotype was observed a handful of times. What this receptor recognizes is not known. One base away there is no much larger clone; base qualities are not given. The CDR3 holds 12 amino acids from the cysteine to the phenylalanine. Just the 36-base CDR3 DNA is kept, in frame starting at base 1. Trimming at the junction amounts to 4 bases on V and 10 bases on J, and the germline ends lie 13 bases apart.

The chain is assembled from TRBV12-3 or TRBV12-4 and TRBJ1-1, with the identity of the D gene unclear. The receptor was isolated from a human donor who was either an allogeneic HSCT recipient or a stem cell or donor lymphocyte infusion donor (not recorded which). It is not recorded whose cells these are; they may come from a transplant donor. Sequenced sample: blood, either unsorted or a sorted T cell fraction (not recorded which). This receptor has the CDR3 CASSWAVNGAFF. The nucleotides are TGTGCCAGCAGTTGGGCGGTGAATGGAGCTTTCTTT.